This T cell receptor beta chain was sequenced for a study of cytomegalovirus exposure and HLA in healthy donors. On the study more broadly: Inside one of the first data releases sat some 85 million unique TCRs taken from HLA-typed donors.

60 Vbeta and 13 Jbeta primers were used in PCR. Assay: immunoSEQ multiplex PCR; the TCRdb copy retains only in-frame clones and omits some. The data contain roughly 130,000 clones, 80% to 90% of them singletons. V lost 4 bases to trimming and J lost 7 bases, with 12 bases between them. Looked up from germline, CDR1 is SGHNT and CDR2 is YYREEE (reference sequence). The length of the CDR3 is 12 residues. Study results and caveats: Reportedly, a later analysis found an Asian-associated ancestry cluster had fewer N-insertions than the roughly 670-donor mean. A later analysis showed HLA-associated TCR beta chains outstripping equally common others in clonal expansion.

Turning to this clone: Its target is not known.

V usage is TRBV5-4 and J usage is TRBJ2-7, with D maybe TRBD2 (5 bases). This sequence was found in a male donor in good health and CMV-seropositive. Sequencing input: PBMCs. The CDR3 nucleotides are TGTGCCAGCAGCCGCGATTCGGGGGAGCAGTACTTC. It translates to CASSRDSGEQYF.